These 20 T cell receptor beta chains were sequenced from one sample in a study of T cell responses to AZD1222 COVID-19 vaccine. The protocol was immunoSEQ multiplex PCR, while the TCRdb copy is restricted to in-frame clones and leaves out a portion. The table records 200,000 to 250,000 clones, roughly 91% of them present only once. Material: peripheral blood, obtained on day 0 of MenACWY control vaccination. The receptors here all came from an adult in good health.

This chain joins TRBV30 and TRBJ1-4; D gene unclear. The germline V gene encodes CDR1 GTSNPN and CDR2 SVGIG (reference sequence). The CDR3 sequence is 12 residues long. V lost 3 bases and J 8 bases, leaving 10 bases between the germline ends. The CDR3 nucleotides are TGTGCCTGGAGCCGCGCAGACGAAAAACTGTTTTTT. Its protein product is CAWSRADEKLFF.

The CDR3 nucleotides are TGTGCCGGAAGAGCGAGCTGGAGAGCCGGGGAGCTGTTTTTT. Protein: CAGRASWRAGELFF. This chain joins TRBV19 and TRBJ2-2; no clear D. CDR1 and CDR2 (germline): LNHDA, SQIVND (reference sequence). The CDR3 has 14 amino acids. With 11 bases removed from V and 6 bases from J, the gap between germline ends came to 19 bases.

V is TRBV7-6 and J is TRBJ1-5; 9 bases fit TRBD1. V shed 4 bases and J 4 bases; nucleotides not matched to a gene: 5. Germline V gives CDR1 SGHVS, CDR2 FNYEAQ. The CDR3 length is 15 residues. CDR3: CASSSDRGPNQPQHF. The CDR3 region has the DNA TGTGCCAGCAGCTCGGACAGGGGCCCTAATCAGCCCCAGCATTTT.

This chain uses TRBV7-7 with TRBJ1-4, with D unresolved. The CDR3 extends over 13 amino acids. CDR1 SSHAT and CDR2 FNYEAQ come from the germline V gene (reference sequence). V lost 1 base, J lost 4 bases, and 4 bases lay in between. CDR3 amino acids: CASSLEGNEKLFF. CDR3 bases: TGTGCCAGCAGCTTAGAAGGTAATGAAAAACTGTTTTTT. Full variable domain (outside the CDR3, taken from reference TRBV7-7 and TRBJ1-4): GAGVSQSPRYKVTKRGQDVTLRCDPISSHATLYWYQQALGQGPEFLTYFNYEAQPDKSGLPSDRFSAERPEGSISTLTIQRTEQRDSAMYRCASSLEGNEKLFFGSGTQLSVL.

This chain joins TRBV4-1 and TRBJ1-1; D gene ambiguous. Germline CDR1 is MGHRA and CDR2 is YSYEKL. The germline V and J ends were trimmed by 4 bases and 0 bases, with 9 bases remaining between them. CDR3 length equals 14 residues. CDR3 in amino acids: CASSPHFLNTEAFF. CDR3 nucleotides: TGCGCCAGCAGCCCCCACTTCTTGAACACTGAAGCTTTCTTT.

The V gene is TRBV5-1, the J gene TRBJ1-6; D remains unclear. Germline CDR1 is SGHRS and CDR2 is YFSETQ. V was cut by 0 bases and J by 5 bases, with 12 bases left in between. This CDR3 spans 16 amino acids. The CDR3 sequence: CASSLDRSENNSPLHF. The CDR3 DNA is TGCGCCAGCAGCTTGGACCGGAGTGAAAATAATTCACCCCTCCACTTT.

This clone was seen a single time. This chain connects TRBV28 to TRBJ1-6, with D possibly matching TRBD1 (5 bases). Germline V CDR1 and CDR2: MDHEN, SYDVKM. V dropped 7 bases and J dropped 8 bases, with 15 bases sitting between them. The CDR3 runs 14 residues. The CDR3 DNA follows: TGTGCCAGCACCCCCGGCCAGGGACATTCACCCCTCCACTTT. Its protein product is CASTPGQGHSPLHF.

The genes are TRBV5-8 and TRBJ2-7, with 7 bases lining up with TRBD1. The germline V gene has CDR1 SGHTS and CDR2 YDEGEE. Trimming cost V 0 bases and J 2 bases; bases outside gene matches: 2. This CDR3 comprises 14 residues. This CDR3 reads CASSLAGTAYEQYF. DNA of the CDR3: TGTGCCAGCAGCTTGGCCGGGACAGCCTACGAGCAGTACTTC.

This chain links TRBV7-2 with TRBJ1-3; D is ambiguous. The CDR3 is 15 residues long. CDR1 and CDR2 (germline): SGHTA, FQGNSA. V lost 5 bases and J lost 2, with 13 bases in between. CDR3 bases: TGTGCCAGCAGCGCAAGCGGTGGCGCTGGAAACACCATATATTTT. This translates into CASSASGGAGNTIYF.

This chain joins TRBV19 and TRBJ1-2; D unresolved. V was shortened by 0 bases and J by 5 bases, with 7 bases between the two germline ends. Germline V gives CDR1 LNHDA, CDR2 SQIVND (reference sequence). This CDR3 has 13 amino acids. The CDR3 reads CASSIDGGYGYTF. The CDR3 coding sequence is TGTGCCAGTAGTATAGATGGCGGATATGGCTACACCTTC.

This sequence joins TRBV2 and TRBJ2-7; D might be TRBD2 (5 bases). The CDR3 sequence is 14 residues long. Deletions cut 7 bases from V and 1 base from J, with 14 bases between. The germline V gene has CDR1 SNHLY and CDR2 FYNNEI. The CDR3 here is CASTTQRRSYEQYF. The CDR3, as DNA: TGTGCCAGCACTACCCAGCGGAGGTCCTACGAGCAGTACTTC.

The chain links TRBV21-1 to TRBJ2-7; no DNA check was done on the table's D call, TRBD1. TRBV21-1 is an annotated pseudogene. The CDR3 covers 17 residues. The CDR3 DNA reads as TGTGCCAGCAGCAAAACAGGAGCGTCGGGCAGATACTACGAGCAGTACTTC. It specifies CASSKTGASGRYYEQYF.

DNA for the CDR3: TGTGCCAGCAGCTTGGAGAGGGGGTGGGCGCTGTTTTTT. The encoded protein is CASSLERGWALFF. J is TRBJ2-2 and V is TRBV5-6; TRBD1 might be the D (6 bases). Trimming removed 0 bases at V and 13 bases at J, with 13 bases between. The CDR3 contains 13 residues. Germline values: CDR1 SGHDT, CDR2 YYEEEE.

The CDR3 spells CASRGTGARGGYTF. CDR3 nucleotides: TGTGCCAGCAGGGGGACAGGGGCGAGGGGAGGCTACACCTTC. The chain has TRBV27 and TRBJ1-2; 10 bases are shared with TRBD1. The CDR3 extends over 14 amino acids. Trimming at V came to 6 bases and at J to 8 bases, leaving 9 bases not matched to a gene. Germline V gives CDR1 MNHEY, CDR2 SMNVEV (reference sequence).

The chain links TRBV11-2 to TRBJ2-1, with 12 bases that match TRBD2. The ends lost 4 bases at V and 6 bases at J; junction bases unmatched: 4. Looked up from germline, CDR1 is SGHAT and CDR2 is FQNNGV. This CDR3 has 15 residues. CDR3 DNA: TGTGCCAGCAGCTCCCTAGCGGGGGGGCGCAATGAGCAGTTCTTC. Its translation: CASSSLAGGRNEQFF.

The chain uses TRBV5-6 and TRBJ1-2, with 8 bases that match TRBD1. With V trimmed by 4 bases and J by 4 bases, 15 bases remained unmatched. The CDR3 has 17 residues. From germline, CDR1 is SGHDT and CDR2 YYEEEE. The CDR3 reads CASSATIDRGGPYGYTF. In nucleotides, the CDR3 is TGTGCCAGCAGCGCCACTATTGACAGGGGAGGACCCTATGGCTACACCTTC.

The gene calls are TRBV6-5 and TRBJ1-1, with D perhaps TRBD1 (5 bases). V lost 6 bases, J lost 7 bases, and 9 bases lay in between. Germline V gene lookup returns CDR1 MNHEY and CDR2 SVGAGI. This CDR3 has 11 residues. CDR3 sequence: CASRGRFEAFF. The CDR3, as DNA: TGTGCCAGCAGGGGACGGTTTGAAGCTTTCTTT.

This chain connects TRBV5-1 to TRBJ2-6, with D tentatively TRBD1 or TRBD2 (5 bases each). Trimming stripped 4 bases from V and 4 bases from J, with 15 bases between. The CDR3 loop spans 16 amino acids. CDR1 is SGHRS and CDR2 is YFSETQ in the germline V gene. The CDR3 sequence: CASSPDPGPGANVLTF. The CDR3 nucleotides read TGCGCCAGCAGCCCGGACCCGGGACCGGGGGCCAACGTCCTGACTTTC.

As for this clone: Other DNA sequences in this sample translate to the same CDR3. CDR3 sequence: CASSLGLAGRDTQYF. The CDR3 DNA is TGTGCCAGCAGCTTAGGGCTAGCGGGGAGAGATACGCAGTATTTT. The chain links TRBV7-2 to TRBJ2-3, with TRBD2 matching 9 bases. The junction had 4 bases not matched to a gene; V was cut back by 1 base and J by 5 bases. The CDR3 length is 15 residues. Per germline, CDR1 SGHTA and CDR2 FQGNSA.

This clone appeared once. The CDR3 coding sequence is TGTGCCTGGAGTGTGGGGACTAGCAACCAAGAGACCCAGTACTTC. It codes for CAWSVGTSNQETQYF. This rearrangement joins TRBV30 to TRBJ2-5, with TRBD2 identical over 9 bases. The V segment lost 0 bases and the J segment 0 bases; nucleotides outside the gene matches: 2. Per the germline V gene, CDR1 is GTSNPN and CDR2 is SVGIG (reference sequence). This CDR3 region has 15 residues. The entire variable domain, with the rest obtained from reference TRBV30 and TRBJ2-5, is as follows: SQTIHQWPATLVQPVGSPLSLECTVEGTSNPNLYWYRQAAGRGLQLLFYSVGIGQISSEVPQNLSASRPQDRQFILSSKKLLLSDSGFYLCAWSVGTSNQETQYFGPGTRLLVL.